This T cell receptor (beta chain) was identified in a study of blood T cell repertoires in COVID-19 (TCRdb year 2020). General notes on the study: The collaborator samples originated in the United States, Italy and Spain and spanned the acute and convalescent phases of COVID-19. The material from the prospective study consisted of cDNA or gDNA derived from T cells, B-cell-depleted T cells, or PBMCs. Subjects who had been exposed to COVID-19, were actively infected with it, or had recovered from it provided the deeply sampled blood TCRbeta repertoires that made up the dataset. A freely available public database, intended as a resource for researchers studying the immune response to SARS-CoV-2, is where the repertoires were released. The samples were drawn from the first 160 participants of the ongoing ImmuneRACE study and from 950 to 1,500 subjects provided by 6 global collaborators. The sample metadata nearly always contained a de-identified subject ID, COVID-19 status, age in years and sex. HLA class I and class II types, where available, came from metadata supplied by the sample provider rather than from assay-based typing.

The immunoSEQ Assay, a bias-controlled multiplex PCR, was used to amplify TCRbeta CDR3 regions from genomic DNA. Processing in the source paper ran as follows. Nucleated cell counts per sample were estimated from amplification of reference gene primers within the assay. To quantify the absolute abundance of each unique TCRbeta CDR3 rearrangement, sequence reads were collapsed and filtered. For each sample, productive Simpson clonality was calculated as the square root of Simpson's diversity index over productive rearrangements. Entries here come from immuneACCESS through TCRdb and include only in-frame sequences with V and J called. Some clones fail to appear in such tables; in the studies checked, an unresolved V gene covers under half of the shortfall, and the cause of the remainder is unknown. V and J calls and clone size follow that table, whereas D and trimming were derived from the DNA. The sample contains around 59,000 clones, 81% of them found a single time. The ten largest clones add up to under 30% of the sample.

There are 13 amino acids in the CDR3, from cysteine to phenylalanine inclusive. The kept DNA is CDR3 alone, 39 bases in frame from the first base. Reading the germline V gene gives CDR1 WSHSY and CDR2 SAAADI. Cut back by 4 bases and 4 bases, the V and J ends lie 10 bases apart. For this clone: The antigen it recognizes is unknown. No quality values exist for individual bases; no much larger clone is one base distant.

The research as a whole found: The amount of clinical and demographic metadata varied by source and participant and was provided uncurated.

Whole blood was collected in K2EDTA tubes by collaborating institutions according to the institutions' own protocols. For TCRbeta analysis, collaborators shipped samples in one of three forms: frozen whole blood, isolated PBMCs, or DNA extracted from either of those sample types. The sequenced sample was peripheral blood. The chain is encoded by TRBV10-2 joined to TRBJ1-1; perhaps TRBD1 is the D gene, with 5 bases matching. The TCR was taken from a woman of 80 years or more with active or convalescent COVID-19. The DNA is as follows: TGCGCCAGCAGTGTCCAGGGTTCCACTGAAGCTTTCTTT. This is translated as CASSVQGSTEAFF.